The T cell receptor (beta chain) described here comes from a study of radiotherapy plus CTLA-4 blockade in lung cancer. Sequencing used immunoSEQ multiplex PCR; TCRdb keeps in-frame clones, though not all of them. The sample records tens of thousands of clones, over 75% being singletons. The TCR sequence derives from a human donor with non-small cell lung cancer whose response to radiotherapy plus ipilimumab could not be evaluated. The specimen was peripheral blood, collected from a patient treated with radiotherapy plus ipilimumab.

CDR3 nucleotide sequence: TGTGCCAGCAGCTTAAATACCGGGACAAGACTCAACAATGAGCAGTTCTTC. As protein: CASSLNTGTRLNNEQFF. The chain has TRBV7-9 and TRBJ2-1; D is perhaps TRBD1 (6 bases). The CDR3 loop spans 17 amino acids. Germline CDR1 is SEHNR and CDR2 is FQNEAQ (reference sequence). The V end was cut by 2 bases, the J end by 5 bases, with 19 bases between.